Listed below are T cell receptor beta chains from one sample, sequenced in a study of blood T cell repertoires in COVID-19. Sequencing used immunoSEQ multiplex PCR; TCRdb keeps in-frame clones, though not all of them. The sample records roughly 250,000 clones, 80% to 85% being singletons. Material for sequencing was peripheral blood. These receptors were obtained from a person aged 65 to 79 with COVID-19, enrolled during active disease. Both conserved end residues are part of each CDR3. A D gene is named only where the DNA matches it firmly. A row's size may be missing; if present it is once, few, many or a size class.

CDR3nt,CDR3aa,j_gene,d_gene,abundance,v_gene
TGTGCCAGCAGTTTAGGGCAGATATACAATGAGCAGTTCTTC,CASSLGQIYNEQFF,TRBJ2-1,-,-,TRBV27
TGTGCCAGCAGCCCTGGGGGAGGAACGAACACTGAAGCTTTCTTT,CASSPGGGTNTEAFF,TRBJ1-1,-,-,TRBV14
TGTGCCAGCAGCCTGCCCGGGACAGGGGGTAATAATTCACCCCTCCACTTT,CASSLPGTGGNNSPLHF,TRBJ1-6,TRBD1,-,TRBV7-2
TGCGCCAGCAGCTTGGAACTGCTCGATACGCAGTATTTT,CASSLELLDTQYF,TRBJ2-3,-,-,TRBV5-1
TGTGCCAGCAGTGAAGCCAGGATGTCCCAGCATTTT,CASSEARMSQHF,TRBJ1-5,-,few,TRBV6-1
TGTGCCAGCAGGCGTTCTGGGGCCAACGTCCTGACTTTC,CASRRSGANVLTF,TRBJ2-6,-,-,TRBV28
TGTGCCAGCAGCTTGGAACCCCAGACGGGTAACATTCAGTACTTC,CASSLEPQTGNIQYF,TRBJ2-4,-,-,TRBV5-4
TGTGCCAGCACCCTTGGACCGGGACAGGGGGTCGGCTACACCTTC,CASTLGPGQGVGYTF,TRBJ1-2,TRBD1,-,TRBV28
TGTGCCAGCAGCCCGGGACTAGCGGGAGGTGGCGGGGGCACAGATACGCAGTATTTT,CASSPGLAGGGGGTDTQYF,TRBJ2-3,TRBD2,-,TRBV3-1/TRBV3-2
TGTGCCAGCAGCTTGACAGCTAACACTGAAGCTTTCTTT,CASSLTANTEAFF,TRBJ1-1,-,-,TRBV5-4
TGTGCCAGCAGCTTAGCTATCCTAGCTCACGGGGAGCTGTTTTTT,CASSLAILAHGELFF,TRBJ2-2,-,-,TRBV7-2
TGTGCCAGCAGCTCCATCCGGACAGCGCCGTACGAGCAGTACTTC,CASSSIRTAPYEQYF,TRBJ2-7,-,few,TRBV11-2
TGTGCCAGTAGTATCCCCCCGGGGCTTTTGGGACAGGGAGTTCCCGGGGAGCTGTTTTTT,CASSIPPGLLGQGVPGELFF,TRBJ2-2,TRBD1,-,TRBV19
TGTGCCAGCAGTTTGGACAGGGCCAGGGATGAAGCTTTCTTT,CASSLDRARDEAFF,TRBJ1-1,TRBD1,-,TRBV28
TGTGCCAGCAGCTTCCGACAGGGAACCCAAGAGACCCAGTACTTC,CASSFRQGTQETQYF,TRBJ2-5,TRBD1,-,TRBV7-9
TGTGCCAGCAGCTTAGGTCCAGTGGCTAGCGGGATCCCTTACGAGCAGTACTTC,CASSLGPVASGIPYEQYF,TRBJ2-7,TRBD2,-,TRBV7-2
TGTGCCAGCAGCTTGGGGGACAGCGTCCCGGATACGCAGTATTTT,CASSLGDSVPDTQYF,TRBJ2-3,TRBD1,-,TRBV5-5
TGTGCCACCAGTGACTCGGGACTAGCGGGGCGGGAGACCCAGTACTTC,CATSDSGLAGRETQYF,TRBJ2-5,TRBD2,-,TRBV24-1
TGTGCCAGCAGCTCCGGCCCGGGGAATGAAAAACTGTTTTTT,CASSSGPGNEKLFF,TRBJ1-4,-,many,TRBV28
TGTGCCAGCAGTGAATATCCTATACCCCCCTACAATGAGCAGTTCTTC,CASSEYPIPPYNEQFF,TRBJ2-1,-,-,TRBV25-1
TGTGCCAGCAGCAGTCCACAGGGCATTGTACTGTTTTTT,CASSSPQGIVLFF,TRBJ1-4,-,once,TRBV28
TGTGCCAGCAGTCCGATGACTAGCGGGAGGGCCAGACTGGTTTTCAATGAGCAGTTCTTC,CASSPMTSGRARLVFNEQFF,TRBJ2-1,TRBD2,-,TRBV28
TGTGCCAGCTCACTCCGGACAGGGGGCGCAGGCAATCAGCCCCAGCATTTT,CASSLRTGGAGNQPQHF,TRBJ1-5,TRBD1,-,TRBV18